These T cell receptor beta chains were read from a single sample in a study of OX40 agonist ivuxolimab in advanced cancers. The data were produced by immunoSEQ multiplex PCR, yet TCRdb's version contains in-frame clones alone and is incomplete. In the table there are tens of thousands of clones, about 89% of which are singletons. The sequencing here drew on CD4+ or CD8+ T cells sorted from blood, taken in a trial of the OX40 agonist ivuxolimab. These receptors were taken from an adult with an advanced solid tumor such as melanoma, head and neck, liver or kidney cancer. Each CDR3 is given with its conserved first and last residue. Fields, in order: V gene, clone size, J gene, D gene, CDR3 DNA, CDR3 protein. D genes are given only for firm matches. A clone size is listed for some rows: how often the clone was seen (once, few, many), or a class if it is expanded.

v_gene: TRBV10-2
abundance: -
j_gene: TRBJ2-7
d_gene: -
CDR3nt: TGCGCCAGCACCCGTTCCTCCGACGGGCACGAGCAGTACTTC
CDR3aa: CASTRSSDGHEQYF

v_gene: TRBV19
abundance: -
j_gene: TRBJ2-7
d_gene: TRBD2
CDR3nt: TGTGCCAGTAGTATATGGGCTAGCGGGAACTACGAGCAGTACTTC
CDR3aa: CASSIWASGNYEQYF

v_gene: TRBV7-9
abundance: -
j_gene: TRBJ2-5
d_gene: TRBD2
CDR3nt: TGTGCCAGCAGTCTGCGGGAGGTCCAAGAGACCCAGTACTTC
CDR3aa: CASSLREVQETQYF

v_gene: TRBV4-2
abundance: few
j_gene: TRBJ2-3
d_gene: -
CDR3nt: TGTGCCAGCAGCCAAGATCTGGGGGCAGATACGCAGTATTTT
CDR3aa: CASSQDLGADTQYF

v_gene: TRBV4-1
abundance: -
j_gene: TRBJ2-3
d_gene: -
CDR3nt: TGCGCCAGCAGCCAAGTCGCCGGAGATACGCAGTATTTT
CDR3aa: CASSQVAGDTQYF

v_gene: TRBV2
abundance: -
j_gene: TRBJ1-1
d_gene: -
CDR3nt: TGTGCCAGCAGTGATAGGGCTGAAGCTTTCTTT
CDR3aa: CASSDRAEAFF

v_gene: TRBV7-9
abundance: -
j_gene: TRBJ2-7
d_gene: -
CDR3nt: TGTGCCAGCAGCTTCGTAGGCCAGGACGAGCAGTACTTC
CDR3aa: CASSFVGQDEQYF

v_gene: TRBV30
abundance: -
j_gene: TRBJ1-1
d_gene: TRBD1
CDR3nt: TGTGCCTGGGCCACAGGGGTCACTGAAGCTTTCTTT
CDR3aa: CAWATGVTEAFF

v_gene: TRBV11-3
abundance: -
j_gene: TRBJ2-3
d_gene: TRBD2
CDR3nt: TGTGCCAGCAGCTTCCTAACGGGAGGTACGGATACGCAGTATTTT
CDR3aa: CASSFLTGGTDTQYF

v_gene: TRBV30
abundance: -
j_gene: TRBJ2-3
d_gene: TRBD2
CDR3nt: TGTGCCTGGACTAGCGGGGATACGCAGTATTTT
CDR3aa: CAWTSGDTQYF

v_gene: TRBV28
abundance: -
j_gene: TRBJ1-1
d_gene: -
CDR3nt: TGTGCCAGCAGTTTATGGATCACAGGGACCGTGAACACTGAAGCTTTCTTT
CDR3aa: CASSLWITGTVNTEAFF

v_gene: TRBV19
abundance: -
j_gene: TRBJ2-1
d_gene: TRBD1
CDR3nt: TGTGCCAGCACCGGGACAGGGGGCTACAATGAGCAGTTCTTC
CDR3aa: CASTGTGGYNEQFF

v_gene: TRBV19
abundance: -
j_gene: TRBJ1-6
d_gene: -
CDR3nt: TGTGCCAGTAGTATGACCGGGTACGGTTCACCCCTCCACTTT
CDR3aa: CASSMTGYGSPLHF

v_gene: TRBV9
abundance: -
j_gene: TRBJ2-1
d_gene: TRBD2
CDR3nt: TGTGCCAGCAGCGGAGCGGGAGCCTACAATGAGCAGTTCTTC
CDR3aa: CASSGAGAYNEQFF

v_gene: TRBV19
abundance: -
j_gene: TRBJ2-7
d_gene: -
CDR3nt: TGTGCCAGTAGTATAGGAACAGGTTTCTCCTACGAGCAGTACTTC
CDR3aa: CASSIGTGFSYEQYF

v_gene: TRBV29-1
abundance: -
j_gene: TRBJ2-5
d_gene: -
CDR3nt: TGCAGCGTGACACTAGGAGAGACCCAGTACTTC
CDR3aa: CSVTLGETQYF

v_gene: TRBV7-2
abundance: -
j_gene: TRBJ1-2
d_gene: TRBD1
CDR3nt: TGTGCCAGCAGCCGGGACAGCTATGGCTACACCTTC
CDR3aa: CASSRDSYGYTF

v_gene: TRBV6-5
abundance: -
j_gene: TRBJ2-1
d_gene: TRBD2
CDR3nt: TGTGCCAGCAGTGCGACGGGACTAGCGTACAATGAGCAGTTCTTC
CDR3aa: CASSATGLAYNEQFF

v_gene: TRBV4-1
abundance: -
j_gene: TRBJ2-7
d_gene: TRBD2
CDR3nt: TGCGCCAGCAGCCGGAGTAGCGGGAGCTCCTACGAGCAGTACTTC
CDR3aa: CASSRSSGSSYEQYF

v_gene: TRBV25-1
abundance: -
j_gene: TRBJ1-6
d_gene: TRBD1
CDR3nt: TGTGCCAGCAGTGAGGGACAGGGGTATAATTCACCCCTCCACTTT
CDR3aa: CASSEGQGYNSPLHF

v_gene: TRBV28
abundance: -
j_gene: TRBJ2-3
d_gene: TRBD2
CDR3nt: TGTGCCAGCAGTCCCTGGACTAGCGGGAGATTGTATACGCAGTATTTT
CDR3aa: CASSPWTSGRLYTQYF

v_gene: TRBV9
abundance: -
j_gene: TRBJ2-5
d_gene: TRBD2
CDR3nt: TGTGCCAGCAGCAAACCGGGACTAGCGGGGCAAGAGACCCAGTACTTC
CDR3aa: CASSKPGLAGQETQYF

v_gene: TRBV19
abundance: -
j_gene: TRBJ2-1
d_gene: -
CDR3nt: TGTGCCAGTAGTGCCTGGGGGAGCTCCTACAATGAGCAGTTCTTC
CDR3aa: CASSAWGSSYNEQFF

v_gene: TRBV2
abundance: few
j_gene: TRBJ2-1
d_gene: -
CDR3nt: TGTGCCAGCACCAGAAATGAGGGACTCTCCTACAATGAGCAGTTCTTC
CDR3aa: CASTRNEGLSYNEQFF

v_gene: TRBV30
abundance: -
j_gene: TRBJ1-5
d_gene: -
CDR3nt: TGTGCCTGGAGTTACTCGACCAAGGGCAATCAGCCCCAGCATTTT
CDR3aa: CAWSYSTKGNQPQHF

v_gene: TRBV19
abundance: -
j_gene: TRBJ2-1
d_gene: TRBD2
CDR3nt: TGTGCCAGTAGTATAGATCTCGCGGGACTAACCTCCAATGAGCAGTTCTTC
CDR3aa: CASSIDLAGLTSNEQFF

v_gene: TRBV2
abundance: -
j_gene: TRBJ2-7
d_gene: TRBD2
CDR3nt: TGTGCCACCCAAGAAGGCACTAGCGGATCCTACGAGCAGTACTTC
CDR3aa: CATQEGTSGSYEQYF

v_gene: TRBV15
abundance: -
j_gene: TRBJ2-5
d_gene: -
CDR3nt: TGTGCCACCAGCAGAGATCGTGGAGGGGAAGAGACCCAGTACTTC
CDR3aa: CATSRDRGGEETQYF

v_gene: TRBV19
abundance: -
j_gene: TRBJ1-2
d_gene: TRBD1
CDR3nt: TGTGCCAGTAGTCGGACAGGGTCCGACTCTAACTATGGCTACACCTTC
CDR3aa: CASSRTGSDSNYGYTF

v_gene: TRBV18
abundance: -
j_gene: TRBJ2-5
d_gene: -
CDR3nt: TGTGCCAGCTCACCATTCTCGGACACGCAAGAGACCCAGTACTTC
CDR3aa: CASSPFSDTQETQYF

v_gene: TRBV5-6
abundance: -
j_gene: TRBJ2-7
d_gene: -
CDR3nt: TGTGCCAGCAGCAATATCAAACGGACAAGGGGGTCCTACGAGCAGTACTTC
CDR3aa: CASSNIKRTRGSYEQYF

v_gene: TRBV19
abundance: -
j_gene: TRBJ2-3
d_gene: -
CDR3nt: TGTGCCAGTAGCCCCACGTCGAGCACAGATACGCAGTATTTT
CDR3aa: CASSPTSSTDTQYF

v_gene: TRBV30
abundance: -
j_gene: TRBJ2-1
d_gene: -
CDR3nt: TGTGCCTGGAGTGTATGGGGCTCCGCGGGGAATGAGCAGTTCTTC
CDR3aa: CAWSVWGSAGNEQFF

v_gene: TRBV6-5
abundance: once
j_gene: TRBJ2-3
d_gene: TRBD1
CDR3nt: TGTGCCAGGAAGGACAGGGCGGACACAGATACGCAGTATTTT
CDR3aa: CARKDRADTDTQYF

v_gene: TRBV2
abundance: -
j_gene: TRBJ2-3
d_gene: -
CDR3nt: TGTGCCAGCAGCCTCACAGATACGCAGTATTTT
CDR3aa: CASSLTDTQYF

v_gene: TRBV29-1
abundance: once
j_gene: TRBJ1-2
d_gene: -
CDR3nt: TGCAGCGGATTACTAGGGCCTAGGAGGGTAAACTATGGCTACACCTTC
CDR3aa: CSGLLGPRRVNYGYTF

v_gene: TRBV4-3
abundance: -
j_gene: TRBJ1-1
d_gene: -
CDR3nt: TGCGCCAGCAGCCAAGGGGCAGGGAACATGAACACTGAAGCTTTCTTT
CDR3aa: CASSQGAGNMNTEAFF

v_gene: TRBV5-1
abundance: -
j_gene: TRBJ1-2
d_gene: -
CDR3nt: TGCGCCAGCAGCTTGGTGGTACAGGTCTATGGCTACACCTTC
CDR3aa: CASSLVVQVYGYTF

v_gene: TRBV6-6
abundance: -
j_gene: TRBJ2-5
d_gene: -
CDR3nt: TGTGCCAGTGGGTTGGGAGAGACCCAGTACTTC
CDR3aa: CASGLGETQYF

v_gene: TRBV6-6
abundance: -
j_gene: TRBJ2-7
d_gene: -
CDR3nt: TGTGCCAGCAGACAACCACAGGGATACGAGCAGTACTTC
CDR3aa: CASRQPQGYEQYF

v_gene: TRBV6-1
abundance: -
j_gene: TRBJ2-2
d_gene: TRBD1
CDR3nt: TGTGCCAGCACGAGGGACAGCGCGAACACCGGGGAGCTGTTTTTT
CDR3aa: CASTRDSANTGELFF

v_gene: TRBV16
abundance: -
j_gene: TRBJ2-1
d_gene: -
CDR3nt: TGTGCCAGCAGCCAACTGCGGGGACAAAGCTCCTACAATGAGCAGTTCTTC
CDR3aa: CASSQLRGQSSYNEQFF

v_gene: TRBV30
abundance: -
j_gene: TRBJ1-6
d_gene: -
CDR3nt: TGTGCCTGGAGGCCGGACAGCGACAATTCACCCCTCCACTTT
CDR3aa: CAWRPDSDNSPLHF